A single sample gave rise to the 17 T cell receptor beta chains below, sequenced in a study of regulatory T cells in long-lasting Graves disease. Time point described: persistent/refractory GD, antithyroid drugs over 5 years with positive TRAb. From PBMCs, RNA was extracted and then used to make the TCR library. The TCR beta library used iRepertoire HTBI primers with Arm-PCR amplification of CDR3. TCRdb reprocessed the multiplex PCR reads via MiXCR and lists one record per CDR3 protein. The data contain 500,000 to 800,000 distinct CDR3 sequences, around 30% of them singletons. The material sequenced was peripheral blood mononuclear cells (PBMCs), taken when the disease was refractory, from a patient treated with antithyroid drugs. Source of these receptors: a female donor with Graves disease.

This clonotype was counted only a few times. The CDR3 bases are TGTGCCAGCACCGAGATGGGAAACTCTGGAAACACCATATATTTT. It specifies CASTEMGNSGNTIYF. The chain uses TRBV6-1 and TRBJ1-3; no clear D gene. CDR1 and CDR2 from the germline V gene are MNHNS and SASEGT. This CDR3 is 15 amino acids long. Trimming pared 7 bases from V and 0 bases from J, leaving 13 bases between.

The V gene is TRBV29-1, the J gene TRBJ2-5; 7 positions match TRBD1. Per germline, CDR1 SQVTM and CDR2 ANQGSEA. After removal of 7 bases from V and 4 bases from J, the junction contained 9 bases not matched to a gene. This CDR3 is built from 13 residues. CDR3 residues: CSGLTGNGETQYF. The CDR3 bases are TGCAGCGGCCTGACAGGGAACGGAGAGACCCAGTACTTC.

The rearrangement joins TRBV7-6 to TRBJ2-7; the match to TRBD2 covers 15 bases. CDR1 is SGHVS, CDR2 FNYEAQ, per germline. CDR3 size: 18 residues. Trimming at V came to 4 bases and at J to 5 bases, leaving 12 bases not matched to a gene. The CDR3 spells CASSSIQRTSGRAHEQYF. As DNA, the CDR3 is TGTGCCAGCAGCTCTATTCAGCGGACTAGCGGGAGGGCCCACGAGCAGTACTTC.

Notes on this clonotype: At one boundary the junction diverges from the germline segment, which might be a read error. J is TRBJ1-1 and V is TRBV6-2 or TRBV6-3; 8 bases match TRBD1. The CDR3 covers 13 residues. Germline assignment: CDR1 MNHEY and CDR2 SVGEGT. Here the CDR3 reads CASINRGNTEASF. In DNA form, the CDR3 reads TGTGCCAGCATTAACAGGGGGAACACTGAAGCTTCCTTT.

The chain carries TRBV11-2 and TRBJ1-5; a weak D match, TRBD1 (5 bases). V lost 5 bases, J lost 1 base, and 12 bases lay in between. The CDR3 contains 15 residues. CDR1 and CDR2 from the germline V gene are SGHAT and FQNNGV. CDR3 DNA sequence: TGTGCCAGCAGCCGGGGGGAGGTGAGCAATCAGCCCCAGCATTTT. Translation: CASSRGEVSNQPQHF.

The CDR3 loop reads CASSLVPLAYQETQYF. Here the CDR3 DNA reads TGTGCCAGCAGCTTGGTGCCGCTTGCGTACCAAGAGACCCAGTACTTC. The chain is built from TRBV5-5 and TRBJ2-5; unclear D gene. This CDR3 has 16 residues. V was shortened by 0 bases and J by 0 bases, with 12 bases between the two germline ends. CDR1 is SGHKS, CDR2 YYEKEE, per germline (reference sequence).

The DNA for the CDR3 is TGTGCCAGCAGACCTGGGAGCTCCTATAATTCACCCCTCCACTTT. Its protein product is CASRPGSSYNSPLHF. The chain uses TRBV28 and TRBJ1-6; D unresolved. This CDR3 has 15 amino acids. Germline V lookup: CDR1 MDHEN, CDR2 SYDVKM. The ends were cut back, 6 bases at V and 0 bases at J, with 9 bases in the middle.

This clonotype was seen more than once but under ten times. V gene TRBV7-2 combines with J gene TRBJ1-5; D remains unclear. This CDR3 region has 13 residues. The V end was cut by 5 bases, the J end by 7 bases, with 12 bases between. The germline V gene has CDR1 SGHTA and CDR2 FQGNSA. The CDR3 DNA reads as TGTGCCAGCAGCCCTATTCCGCCCCAGCCCCAGCATTTT. Its protein is CASSPIPPQPQHF.

CDR3 nucleotide sequence: TGCGCCAGCTCGAATCGGGGGGGAGACACTGAAGCTTTCTTT. This sequence encodes CASSNRGGDTEAFF. The chain recombines TRBV10-2 with TRBJ1-1, with D possibly matching TRBD1 (5 bases). V shed 8 bases and J shed 3 bases, with 16 bases lying between them. CDR1 is WSHSY and CDR2 is SAAADI in the germline V gene. The CDR3 is made up of 14 amino acids.

This clonotype came up once. The J gene is TRBJ2-1, the V gene TRBV6-1; D is ambiguous. The CDR3 sequence is 14 residues long. Between the trimmed V and J ends, which lost 6 bases and 10 bases, there was a span of 19 bases. The germline V gene has CDR1 MNHNS and CDR2 SASEGT. The CDR3 DNA follows: TGTGCCAGCAGCGCCACTCCCCTGGGGTTCGAGCAGTTCTTC. This codes for CASSATPLGFEQFF.

This clonotype came up a few times. V is TRBV30 and J is TRBJ1-1; D possibly corresponds to TRBD1 (5 bases). V lost 5 bases and J lost 5, with 9 bases in between. CDR1 and CDR2 from the germline V gene are GTSNPN and SVGIG (reference sequence). The CDR3 has 11 residues. In DNA form, the CDR3 reads TGTGCCTGGGAAGGGGCAACTGAAGCTTTCTTT. This encodes CAWEGATEAFF.

Notes on this clonotype: A much larger clone sits a single nucleotide away, making a read error possible. The chain carries TRBV12-3 or TRBV12-4 and TRBJ1-2, with a tentative D call TRBD1 (5 bases). The CDR3 is 13 residues long. The CDR3 nucleotides are TGTGCCAGCGGTTTCGGGACGAGCAATGGCTACACCTTC. It specifies CASGFGTSNGYTF.

This chain links TRBV7-2 with TRBJ2-7; 7 nucleotides align to TRBD2. This CDR3 contains 14 residues. Trimming took 2 bases from V and 3 from J; bases not matched to a gene: 4. Germline lookup yields CDR1 SGHTA and CDR2 FQGNSA. The CDR3 region is CASSLFGGGYEQYF. CDR3 nucleotide sequence: TGTGCCAGCAGCTTATTTGGCGGGGGCTACGAGCAGTACTTC.

Here the CDR3 reads CASRVQGDSPLHF. The CDR3 nucleotides read TGTGCCAGCAGGGTTCAGGGGGATTCACCCCTCCACTTT. V gene TRBV2 combines with J gene TRBJ1-6, with 7 bases aligning to TRBD1. The CDR3 covers 13 residues. Germline loops: CDR1 SNHLY, CDR2 FYNNEI. J was trimmed by 8 bases and V by 6 bases; bases with no gene match: 4. Drawing the rest from reference TRBV2 and TRBJ1-6, the complete variable domain is EPEVTQTPSHQVTQMGQEVILRCVPISNHLYFYWYRQILGQKVEFLVSFYNNEISEKSEIFDDQFSVERPDGSNFTLKIRSTKLEDSAMYFCASRVQGDSPLHFGNGTRLTVT.

The V gene is TRBV27, the J gene TRBJ1-2; 9 positions agree with TRBD1. The CDR3 length is 15 residues. The germline CDR1 and CDR2 sequences are MNHEY and SMNVEV (reference sequence). Trimming at V came to 7 bases and at J to 7 bases, leaving 13 bases not matched to a gene. For the CDR3, the DNA is TGTGCCAGCACCCCAAGGCCCGGGACAGGGATTGGCTACACCTTC. Translating it yields CASTPRPGTGIGYTF.

This clonotype was seen a few times. The chain combines TRBV11-2 with TRBJ2-7; D is possibly TRBD2 (5 bases). This CDR3 is built from 16 residues. The V gene's germline CDR1 is SGHAT and CDR2 FQNNGV. Trimming shortened V by 5 bases and J by 2 bases, and 19 bases separated the two germline ends. This CDR3 is CASSPDRVSETYEQYF. CDR3 DNA sequence: TGTGCCAGCAGCCCAGATAGGGTTAGCGAGACCTACGAGCAGTACTTC.

In this sample, this clonotype turned up many times. The V call is TRBV15, the J call TRBJ2-1; D not certain. Trimming left V 3 bases short and J 6 bases short, with 6 bases between. The CDR3 contains 12 residues. Per the germline V gene, CDR1 is LNHNV and CDR2 is YYDKDF (reference sequence). CDR3 in DNA: TGTGCCACCAGCAGTATAGCCAATGAGCAGTTCTTC. This translates into CATSSIANEQFF.